This TCR beta chain appears in the sequencing data of a study of blood T cell repertoires in COVID-19. About the research overall: T cells, B-cell-depleted T cells, or PBMCs provided the cDNA or gDNA that served as material.

CDR1 MNHEY and CDR2 SMNVEV come from the germline V gene (reference sequence). The V end lost 7 bases, the J end lost 16 bases, and 23 bases lay between the germline ends. The CDR3 runs 13 residues. Per the original data handling: How many nucleated cells were present was estimated from reference gene primer amplification. Data came from immunoSEQ multiplex PCR; TCRdb stores just in-frame clones and leaves some out. The DNA gave D and trimming, while V, J and clone size come from that table. This sample carries roughly 100,000 clones, about 80% of them seen once, and the ten largest clones take roughly a fifth.

Sequenced input: peripheral blood. The clonotype was recovered from a woman between 70 and 85 years old with acute or convalescent COVID-19. The V call is TRBV27, the J call TRBJ2-1; D unresolved. The CDR3 DNA is TGTGCCAGCACCGGTTCGAAAGCGACGGCGCGTTTCTTC. This sequence encodes CASTGSKATARFF.